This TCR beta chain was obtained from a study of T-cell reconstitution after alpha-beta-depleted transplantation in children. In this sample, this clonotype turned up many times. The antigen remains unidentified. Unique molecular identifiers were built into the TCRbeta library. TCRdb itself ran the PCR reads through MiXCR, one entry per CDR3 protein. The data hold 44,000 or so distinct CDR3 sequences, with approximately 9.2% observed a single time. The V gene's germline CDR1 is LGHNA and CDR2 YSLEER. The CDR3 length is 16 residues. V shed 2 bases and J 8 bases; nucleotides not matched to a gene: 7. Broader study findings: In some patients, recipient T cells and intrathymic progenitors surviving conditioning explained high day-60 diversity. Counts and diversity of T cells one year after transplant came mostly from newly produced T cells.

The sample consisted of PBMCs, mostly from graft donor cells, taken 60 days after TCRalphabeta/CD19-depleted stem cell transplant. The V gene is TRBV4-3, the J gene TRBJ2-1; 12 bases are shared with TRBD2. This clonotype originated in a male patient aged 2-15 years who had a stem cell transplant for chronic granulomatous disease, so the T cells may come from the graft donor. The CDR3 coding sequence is TGCGCCAGCAGCCAACGGGGACTAGCGGGTTCGTATGAGCAGTTCTTC. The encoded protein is CASSQRGLAGSYEQFF.